The 21 T cell receptor beta chains in this list originate from one sample, sequenced in a study of T-cell reconstitution after alpha-beta-depleted transplantation in children. Unique molecular identifiers were used in preparing the TCRbeta library. TCRdb used MiXCR to reprocess the PCR reads, holding one entry per CDR3 protein. The table lists roughly 570,000 distinct CDR3 sequences, about a quarter of them singletons. Specimen: PBMCs, collected before TCRalphabeta/CD19-depleted stem cell transplant. The receptors stem from a boy under three years old with Wiskott-Aldrich syndrome, due to receive a stem cell transplant.

In DNA, the CDR3 is TGCAGCGTTCGGACAGGGATACGCATTAGATCCTACAATGAGCAGTTCTTC. Encoded protein: CSVRTGIRIRSYNEQFF. This rearrangement joins TRBV29-1 to TRBJ2-1, with 8 bases lining up with TRBD1. The CDR3 totals 17 residues. Germline-derived CDR1 and CDR2 are SQVTM and ANQGSEA. Germline trimming cut 5 bases from V and 1 base from J; bases unmatched to any gene: 13.

This clonotype has at least ten counts. The chain carries TRBV5-1 and TRBJ2-7, with TRBD1 identical over 8 bases. This CDR3 has 14 residues. Germline V gene sequence: CDR1 SGHRS, CDR2 YFSETQ. V lost 4 bases, J lost 2 bases, and 5 bases stayed unmatched. The DNA for the CDR3 is TGCGCCAGCAGCACCGGACAGGGAACCTACGAGCAGTACTTC. Amino acids: CASSTGQGTYEQYF.

This clonotype came up a few times. The V and J genes are TRBV5-1 and TRBJ2-2, with 9 bases matching TRBD2. This CDR3 has 18 residues. Germline loops: CDR1 SGHRS, CDR2 YFSETQ. J was trimmed by 4 bases and V by 1 base; bases with no gene match: 11. The CDR3 here is CASSLSFLAGPGTGELFF. DNA of the CDR3: TGCGCCAGCAGCTTGAGTTTTCTAGCGGGACCTGGCACCGGGGAGCTGTTTTTT.

The gene calls are TRBV5-1 and TRBJ1-6; D unclear. The germline gives CDR1 SGHRS, CDR2 YFSETQ. The V end was cut by 0 bases, the J end by 13 bases, with 17 bases between. The CDR3 totals 15 residues. CDR3 sequence: CASSLDGTSAFPLHF. CDR3 nucleotide sequence: TGCGCCAGCAGCTTGGACGGCACATCCGCATTTCCCCTCCACTTT. Drawing the rest from reference TRBV5-1 and TRBJ1-6, the complete variable domain is KAGVTQTPRYLIKTRGQQVTLSCSPISGHRSVSWYQQTPGQGLQFLFEYFSETQRNKGNFPGRFSGRQFSNSRSEMNVSTLELGDSALYLCASSLDGTSAFPLHFGNGTRLTVT.

The gene calls are TRBV20-1 and TRBJ2-3; 9 bases fit TRBD1. Germline CDR1 DFQATT, CDR2 SNEGSKA (reference sequence). V lost 5 bases to trimming and J lost 4 bases; unmatched junction nucleotides: 7. The CDR3 has 14 amino acids. The CDR3 sequence: CSAGGQGRADTQYF. In DNA, the CDR3 is TGCAGTGCTGGGGGACAGGGTCGGGCAGATACGCAGTATTTT.

J is TRBJ1-2 and V is TRBV7-9; D is uncertain. The CDR3 is 15 residues long. Trimming pared 2 bases from V and 2 bases from J, leaving 12 bases between. CDR1 is SEHNR and CDR2 is FQNEAQ in the germline V gene (reference sequence). CDR3 in amino acids: CASSLNDGSNYGYTF. In DNA, the CDR3 is TGTGCCAGCAGCTTAAACGACGGAAGCAACTATGGCTACACCTTC.

The rearrangement uses TRBV9 and TRBJ2-3; 8 bases line up with TRBD1. Per the germline V gene, CDR1 is SGDLS and CDR2 is YYNGEE. The ends lost 4 bases at V and 4 bases at J; junction bases unmatched: 8. The CDR3 is made up of 15 amino acids. CDR3: CASSNLGQGADTQYF. The DNA for the CDR3 is TGTGCCAGCAGCAACCTAGGACAGGGAGCAGATACGCAGTATTTT.

The chain carries TRBV5-1 and TRBJ2-1; 12 bases match TRBD2. This CDR3 is 18 amino acids long. The trim removed 1 base at V and 0 bases at J, leaving 5 bases unmatched. Germline CDR1 and CDR2: SGHRS and YFSETQ. CDR3 nucleotides: TGCGCCAGCAGCTTGTACCCGACTAGCGGGAGCTCCTACAATGAGCAGTTCTTC. Protein sequence: CASSLYPTSGSSYNEQFF.

This clonotype was seen only a few times. V is TRBV18 and J is TRBJ2-1; TRBD1 matches 9 bases. V shed 3 bases, J shed 5 bases, and the junction held 5 bases outside the gene matches. CDR1 and CDR2 from the germline V gene are KGHSH and LQKENI. The CDR3 is made up of 15 amino acids. This chain's CDR3 is CASSPPTGGHNEQFF. The CDR3 nucleotides read TGTGCCAGCTCACCTCCGACAGGGGGTCACAATGAGCAGTTCTTC.

The genes are TRBV5-1 and TRBJ2-5; TRBD2 matches 10 bases. The J segment lost 5 bases and the V segment lost 4 bases, leaving 8 bases of the junction unmatched. Germline lookup yields CDR1 SGHRS and CDR2 YFSETQ. The CDR3 is 15 residues long. The chain's CDR3 is CASSLGLARLETQYF. Written as DNA, the CDR3 is TGCGCCAGCAGCCTGGGACTAGCGAGATTGGAGACCCAGTACTTC.

This clonotype was observed a few times. The chain couples TRBV12-3 or TRBV12-4 to TRBJ1-1; D is possibly TRBD1 (5 bases). V lost 6 bases, J lost 0 bases, and 8 bases lay in between. The CDR3 loop spans 13 amino acids. The CDR3 loop reads CASRGALNTEAFF. CDR3 sequence (DNA): TGTGCCAGCAGAGGGGCTTTGAACACTGAAGCTTTCTTT.

The chain employs TRBV5-1 and TRBJ2-7; the match to TRBD1 covers 7 bases. Germline V gene data show CDR1 as SGHRS and CDR2 as YFSETQ. The CDR3 runs to 16 residues. With V trimmed by 0 bases and J by 0 bases, 6 bases remained unmatched. Written as DNA, the CDR3 is TGCGCCAGCAGCTTGGGTGGACAGGCTATCTCCTACGAGCAGTACTTC. It codes for CASSLGGQAISYEQYF. Together with reference TRBV5-1 and TRBJ2-7, the CDR3 gives the full variable domain: KAGVTQTPRYLIKTRGQQVTLSCSPISGHRSVSWYQQTPGQGLQFLFEYFSETQRNKGNFPGRFSGRQFSNSRSEMNVSTLELGDSALYLCASSLGGQAISYEQYFGPGTRLTVT.

This clonotype was seen once. The chain employs TRBV7-2 and TRBJ1-5; D is possibly TRBD1 (5 bases). V was pared by 5 bases and J by 5 bases, with 16 bases between. The CDR3 is 15 amino acids. Looked up from germline, CDR1 is SGHTA and CDR2 is FQGNSA. For the CDR3, the DNA is TGTGCCAGCAGCCCTCTGGCAGGGAAGCATCAGCCCCAGCATTTT. Translated, it gives CASSPLAGKHQPQHF.

The genes are TRBV5-1 and TRBJ2-7, with D possibly TRBD1 on 6 matching bases. Germline assignment: CDR1 SGHRS and CDR2 YFSETQ. This CDR3 comprises 13 residues. Trimming took off 1 base at V and 7 bases at J, with 12 bases between the two ends. CDR3 DNA: TGCGCCAGCAGCTTGACAGGGTCGGGGGAGCAGTACTTC. Its translation is CASSLTGSGEQYF.

V gene TRBV4-2 combines with J gene TRBJ2-7; 9 bases line up with TRBD2. The CDR3 length is 16 residues. Germline CDR1 reads LGHNA; CDR2 reads YNFKEQ. The V and J ends lost 0 bases and 2 bases, in that order; junction bases with no gene match: 5. CDR3 loop: CASSQDIAGATYEQYF. The CDR3, as DNA: TGTGCCAGCAGCCAAGATATAGCGGGGGCGACCTACGAGCAGTACTTC.

The chain couples TRBV5-1 to TRBJ2-5; D is unclear. V was pared by 4 bases and J by 8 bases, with 12 bases between. The CDR3 covers 12 residues. Germline V CDR1 and CDR2: SGHRS, YFSETQ. The CDR3 spells CASSPVGGTQYF. In DNA form, the CDR3 reads TGCGCCAGCAGCCCGGTGGGTGGAACCCAGTACTTC.

The chain uses TRBV20-1 and TRBJ2-3; 15 bases map to TRBD2. CDR3 size: 17 residues. Germline-derived CDR1 and CDR2 are DFQATT and SNEGSKA (reference sequence). The ends lost 5 bases at V and 4 bases at J; junction bases unmatched: 10. CDR3 coding DNA: TGCAGTGCTTTTGATTTGGGACTAGCGGGAGGCGCAGATACGCAGTATTTT. Protein sequence: CSAFDLGLAGGADTQYF.

The chain combines TRBV28 with TRBJ2-5; 12 nucleotides line up with TRBD2. The V gene end was trimmed by 10 bases and the J gene end by 4 bases; junction bases not matched to a gene: 7. The CDR3 sequence is 14 residues long. Germline assignment: CDR1 MDHEN and CDR2 SYDVKM. This CDR3 reads CATRLAGDIETQYF. The CDR3 DNA follows: TGTGCCACCAGACTAGCGGGAGACATAGAGACCCAGTACTTC.

V gene TRBV10-3 combines with J gene TRBJ2-1; weak D call: TRBD2 (6 bases). V lost 6 bases and J lost 8, with 20 bases in between. The germline V gene has CDR1 ENHRY and CDR2 SYGVKD. CDR3 size: 15 residues. The CDR3 DNA follows: TGTGCCATCAGCTCAGCGGGCACCCGTTGGGATGAGCAGTTCTTC. Its protein is CAISSAGTRWDEQFF.

This chain connects TRBV12-3 or TRBV12-4 to TRBJ2-3, with D maybe TRBD2 (6 bases). CDR3 size: 15 residues. Trimming took 1 base from V and 5 from J, leaving 13 bases between them. CDR3 in amino acids: CASSLGGVEGDTQYF. The CDR3 DNA is TGTGCCAGCAGTTTAGGAGGGGTGGAGGGAGATACGCAGTATTTT.

This clonotype was seen many times. This sequence joins TRBV4-1 and TRBJ2-7; D might be TRBD2 (6 bases). Germline loops: CDR1 MGHRA, CDR2 YSYEKL. The V and J ends lost 4 bases and 0 bases respectively, with 19 bases between them. The CDR3 sequence is 17 residues long. Written as DNA, the CDR3 is TGCGCCAGCAGCCCTATTCCTAAAGCGGGCCTCTCCTACGAGCAGTACTTC. As protein: CASSPIPKAGLSYEQYF.